The next 10 T cell receptor beta chains were all read from a single sample in a study of blood T cell repertoires in COVID-19. Sequencing was performed with immunoSEQ multiplex PCR; in TCRdb, only in-frame clones are kept and a portion is missing. The sample holds about 150,000 clones, roughly 84% seen once. The sequenced material came from peripheral blood. The source of these receptors is a man in his 70s with acute or convalescent COVID-19.

The chain recombines TRBV7-2 with TRBJ1-5; TRBD1 matches 7 bases. The CDR3 totals 17 residues. The V gene end was trimmed by 6 bases and the J gene end by 1 base; junction bases not matched to a gene: 12. The germline V gene has CDR1 SGHTA and CDR2 FQGNSA. The CDR3 region is CASSRTGVSISNQPQHF. CDR3 sequence (DNA): TGTGCCAGCAGTCGCACAGGGGTCTCGATAAGCAATCAGCCCCAGCATTTT.

This chain links TRBV6-5 with TRBJ2-5, with 7 bases lining up with TRBD2. V gave up 4 bases and J gave up 2 bases; unmatched junction bases: 4. Germline loops: CDR1 MNHEY, CDR2 SVGAGI. There are 14 residues in the CDR3. The CDR3 here is CASSSPGLQETQYF. In DNA form, the CDR3 reads TGTGCCAGCAGTTCACCGGGACTACAAGAGACCCAGTACTTC.

V and J are TRBV6-5 and TRBJ1-1; perhaps TRBD1 as D (5 bases). The CDR3 spans 13 residues. Germline CDR1 reads MNHEY; CDR2 reads SVGAGI. V was clipped by 8 bases and J by 4 bases, with 14 bases between them. CDR3 sequence (DNA): TGTGCCAGCTCTGGGGCAGATCTCACTGAAGCTTTCTTT. Translated, it gives CASSGADLTEAFF.

The chain employs TRBV6-5 and TRBJ2-7; 10 nucleotides agree with TRBD2. The CDR3 is 14 amino acids. The germline V gene encodes CDR1 MNHEY and CDR2 SVGAGI. The trim removed 7 bases at V and 4 bases at J, leaving 7 bases unmatched. CDR3 amino acids: CASIERGGGYEQYF. The CDR3 bases are TGTGCCAGCATCGAGCGGGGGGGCGGTTACGAGCAGTACTTC.

This chain connects TRBV19 to TRBJ2-3; TRBD2 might be the D (6 bases). The CDR3 has 19 amino acids. The V gene's germline CDR1 is LNHDA and CDR2 SQIVND (reference sequence). The V and J ends lost 5 bases and 1 base respectively, with 25 bases between them. CDR3 sequence (DNA): TGTGCCAGTAGTGTGGGGGTACTAAGGAGGGCTAGGGGCACAGATACGCAGTATTTT. It translates to CASSVGVLRRARGTDTQYF.

V and J are TRBV14 and TRBJ2-7, with D possibly matching TRBD2 (5 bases). The CDR3 is 13 amino acids. V gave up 1 base and J gave up 3 bases, with 7 bases separating them. Germline V gene data show CDR1 as SGHDN and CDR2 as FVKESK. DNA for the CDR3: TGTGCCAGCAGCCAAGGAGGGTACTACGAGCAGTACTTC. Translating gives CASSQGGYYEQYF.

The chain is built from TRBV5-1 and TRBJ2-7, with D perhaps TRBD2 (6 bases). V was cut by 2 bases and J by 7 bases, with 13 bases left in between. The CDR3 runs 13 residues. Germline V lookup: CDR1 SGHRS, CDR2 YFSETQ. CDR3 bases: TGCGCCAGCAGCTTCCGATCGGCGGGGGAGCAGTACTTC. Translated: CASSFRSAGEQYF. The complete variable domain, with remaining parts taken from reference TRBV5-1 and TRBJ2-7, reads KAGVTQTPRYLIKTRGQQVTLSCSPISGHRSVSWYQQTPGQGLQFLFEYFSETQRNKGNFPGRFSGRQFSNSRSEMNVSTLELGDSALYLCASSFRSAGEQYFGPGTRLTVT.

The DNA of the CDR3 is TGTGCCAGCAGTGAACTGGCCCAGCCCCAGCATTTT. This encodes CASSELAQPQHF. The chain is built from TRBV6-1 and TRBJ1-5; D unresolved. V was clipped by 2 bases and J by 7 bases, with 6 bases between them. Germline V gives CDR1 MNHNS, CDR2 SASEGT. This CDR3 has 12 amino acids.

V usage is TRBV3-1 (or the pseudogene TRBV3-2) and J usage is TRBJ1-3, with 7 bases fitting TRBD1. Germline CDR1 reads LGHDT; CDR2 reads YNNKEL (reference sequence). Trimming took 1 base from V and 13 from J; bases not matched to a gene: 10. The CDR3 runs 14 residues. CDR3: CASSQAGGQGEIYF. The CDR3 nucleotides read TGTGCCAGCAGCCAAGCTGGGGGGCAGGGGGAAATATATTTT.

CDR3 in DNA: TGTGCCAGCAGCGTAGGGCTAGCGGAGGCGTACAATGAGCAGTTCTTC. This sequence encodes CASSVGLAEAYNEQFF. This sequence joins TRBV9 and TRBJ2-1; TRBD2 matches 7 bases. The CDR3 runs 16 residues. Germline-derived CDR1 and CDR2 are SGDLS and YYNGEE. Unmatched junction bases numbered 7, after V lost 0 bases and J lost 4 bases. Looking up the rest from reference TRBV9 and TRBJ2-1 gives the full variable domain: DSGVTQTPKHLITATGQRVTLRCSPRSGDLSVYWYQQSLDQGLQFLIQYYNGEERAKGNILERFSAQQFPDLHSELNLSSLELGDSALYFCASSVGLAEAYNEQFFGPGTRLTVL.